These 8 T cell receptor beta chains came from one sample sequenced in a study of blood T cell repertoires in COVID-19. Assay used: immunoSEQ multiplex PCR; TCRdb lists only in-frame clones, some missing. The table includes 300,000 to 450,000 clones, about nine tenths detected once. Sequenced: PBMCs or T cells enriched from blood (not recorded which). Receptor source: a woman aged 30 to 39 who had been exposed to COVID-19.

V and J are TRBV5-1 and TRBJ2-7; D unclear. Germline CDR1 SGHRS, CDR2 YFSETQ. The V end was cut by 0 bases, the J end by 3 bases, with 7 bases between. The CDR3 runs to 13 residues. In DNA, the CDR3 is TGCGCCAGCAGCTTGGTGCAGAACTACGAGCAGTACTTC. Amino acids: CASSLVQNYEQYF.

With regard to this clone: This sample includes further DNA sequences coding for the same CDR3. The V and J genes are TRBV7-3 and TRBJ2-2; 8 nucleotides line up with TRBD2. Germline assignment: CDR1 SGHTA and CDR2 FQGTGA. This CDR3 comprises 15 residues. Germline trimming cut 3 bases from V and 2 bases from J; bases unmatched to any gene: 2. The CDR3 is CASSFSGANTGELFF. The CDR3 bases are TGTGCCAGCAGCTTTAGCGGGGCTAACACCGGGGAGCTGTTTTTT.

This clone was seen a few times. The chain is built from TRBV28 and TRBJ1-6; tentatively, D is TRBD1 (5 bases). The CDR3 consists of 16 residues. Trimming removed 2 bases at V and 6 bases at J, with 14 bases between. Germline CDR1 is MDHEN and CDR2 is SYDVKM. This CDR3 reads CASSLGPGGGNSPLHF. In nucleotides, the CDR3 is TGTGCCAGCAGTTTAGGTCCGGGGGGTGGTAATTCACCCCTCCACTTT.

CDR3 nucleotides: TGTGCCAGCAGCTTAACAGGGGGCGCGAACACTGAAGCTTTCTTT. It encodes CASSLTGGANTEAFF. V is TRBV7-2 and J is TRBJ1-1; 9 positions match TRBD1. There are 15 residues in the CDR3. The J segment lost 1 base and the V segment lost 2 bases, leaving 2 bases of the junction unmatched. Germline V CDR1 and CDR2: SGHTA, FQGNSA.

In this sample, this clone turned up once. The chain couples TRBV4-2 to TRBJ2-7, with 11 bases lining up with TRBD2. The CDR3 sequence is 16 residues long. V was clipped by 0 bases and J by 4 bases; unmatched bases: 5. Per the germline V gene, CDR1 is LGHNA and CDR2 is YNFKEQ. CDR3 nucleotides: TGTGCCAGCAGCCAAGAAAGGACTAGCGGGTGGTACGAGCAGTACTTC. It is translated as CASSQERTSGWYEQYF.

The table lists this clone with a count of one. This chain links TRBV19 with TRBJ1-5, with D perhaps matching TRBD1 (5 bases). The CDR3 has 17 amino acids. The germline V gene has CDR1 LNHDA and CDR2 SQIVND (reference sequence). V was shortened by 3 bases and J by 0 bases, with 15 bases between the two germline ends. The CDR3 here is CASSIYRGTASNQPQHF. CDR3 bases: TGTGCCAGTAGTATTTACCGGGGGACGGCTAGCAATCAGCCCCAGCATTTT.

The chain uses TRBV29-1 and TRBJ1-2; D remains unclear. In germline, CDR1 is SQVTM, CDR2 ANQGSEA. The CDR3 runs 13 residues. V lost 7 bases and J 8 bases, leaving 20 bases between the germline ends. This CDR3 is CSARAGRARGYTF. CDR3 coding DNA: TGCAGCGCCCGGGCGGGTAGGGCCCGGGGCTACACCTTC.

V gene TRBV10-2 combines with J gene TRBJ1-5; TRBD1 matches at 7 bases. The junction had 11 bases not matched to a gene; V was cut back by 6 bases and J by 6 bases. Germline CDR1 is WSHSY and CDR2 is SAAADI. CDR3 size: 15 residues. DNA for the CDR3: TGCGCCAGCAGGTTCGACAGGGAGAGTGTTCAGCCCCAGCATTTT. Its protein product is CASRFDRESVQPQHF.